This T cell receptor beta chain is from a study of blood T cell repertoires in COVID-19. The Seattle site enrolled patients during active infection and followed them longitudinally. V was cut by 4 bases and J by 4 bases, with 17 bases left in between. The germline V gene has CDR1 LNHNV and CDR2 YYDKDF (reference sequence). The CDR3 sequence is 15 residues long. Authors' methods: Nucleated cell number was recorded as an estimate derived from reference gene primer amplification. Assay: immunoSEQ multiplex PCR; the TCRdb copy retains only in-frame clones and omits some. V and J calls and clone size are those listed in that table; D and trimming were worked out from the DNA. The table records 130,000 or so clones, around 75% of them present only once.

The sample was peripheral blood. The receptor was derived from a woman in her 70s with COVID-19, enrolled during active disease. This chain joins TRBV15 and TRBJ2-7, with a weak D call TRBD1 (6 bases). CDR3 in amino acids: CATSIEPGHHYEQYF. In DNA, the CDR3 is TGTGCCACCAGCATAGAACCGGGACACCATTACGAGCAGTACTTC.